This entry lists 12 T cell receptor beta chains sequenced from one sample in a study of beta chain features in type 1 diabetes. Sequenced material consisted of expressed TCRB transcripts (all of the isolated RNA was reverse transcribed). This table comes from immunoSEQ multiplex PCR, and its TCRdb copy is limited to in-frame clones, with some not included. The sample has roughly 40,000 clones, over 45% seen once. The sequencing sample was made of central memory CD4+ T cells from blood. These receptors all stem from a woman under 30 in good health.

The CDR3 protein is CASSRDSRRNSYNEQFF. The CDR3 nucleotides read TGTGCCAGCAGCAGGGACTCCCGGCGAAATTCCTACAATGAGCAGTTCTTC. The V gene is TRBV11-2, the J gene TRBJ2-1, with a weak D call TRBD2 (6 bases). CDR1 is SGHAT, CDR2 FQNNGV, per germline. V dropped 5 bases and J dropped 1 base, with 18 bases sitting between them. The CDR3 runs to 17 residues.

The chain combines TRBV19 with TRBJ2-1; 12 nucleotides agree with TRBD2. Germline CDR1 reads LNHDA; CDR2 reads SQIVND (reference sequence). The CDR3 length is 15 residues. V lost 6 bases and J lost 6; bases outside the gene matches: 6. The DNA of the CDR3 is TGTGCCAGTAGACCGGGACTAGCGGGCTCCAATGAGCAGTTCTTC. It is translated as CASRPGLAGSNEQFF. Supplemented by reference TRBV19 and TRBJ2-1, the full variable domain reads DGGITQSPKYLFRKEGQNVTLSCEQNLNHDAMYWYRQDPGQGLRLIYYSQIVNDFQKGDIAEGYSVSREKKESFPLTVTSAQKNPTAFYLCASRPGLAGSNEQFFGPGTRLTVL.

The chain combines TRBV30 with TRBJ2-7, with 8 positions matching TRBD2. CDR1 is GTSNPN, CDR2 SVGIG, per germline (reference sequence). The trim removed 5 bases at V and 5 bases at J, leaving 11 bases unmatched. The CDR3 is made up of 14 amino acids. The CDR3 protein is CAWGKAGARHEQYF. The CDR3 nucleotides read TGTGCCTGGGGAAAAGCGGGAGCCCGCCACGAGCAGTACTTC.

The V and J genes are TRBV19 and TRBJ1-2; TRBD1 might be the D (5 bases). This CDR3 region has 14 residues. Trimming removed 5 bases from V and 1 base from J, with 11 bases in between. Germline lookup yields CDR1 LNHDA and CDR2 SQIVND (reference sequence). The CDR3 DNA sequence: TGTGCCAGTAGTCAGGGCCTTCATAACTATGGCTACACCTTC. Amino acids: CASSQGLHNYGYTF.

The rearrangement joins TRBV6-5 to TRBJ1-6; D remains unclear. Germline assignment: CDR1 MNHEY and CDR2 SVGAGI. V lost 6 bases and J lost 9, with 12 bases in between. CDR3 length: 13 amino acids. The CDR3 here is CASSKDLGSPLHF. CDR3 DNA: TGTGCCAGCAGCAAGGACTTGGGTTCACCCCTCCACTTT.

This chain links TRBV7-2 with TRBJ2-7; perhaps TRBD2 as D (7 bases). V gave up 6 bases and J gave up 3 bases, with 15 bases separating them. This CDR3 contains 14 residues. CDR1 and CDR2 (germline): SGHTA, FQGNSA. CDR3 sequence: CASRAPGGFYEQYF. DNA of the CDR3: TGTGCCAGCAGGGCCCCGGGGGGCTTCTACGAGCAGTACTTC.

The chain has TRBV7-8 and TRBJ1-6; D is possibly TRBD1 (6 bases). The CDR3 is made up of 14 amino acids. Germline V gives CDR1 SGHVS, CDR2 FQNEAQ. V was pared by 5 bases and J by 8 bases, with 13 bases between. The DNA of the CDR3 is TGTGCCAGCAGCCAGGGACATATGGATTCACCCCTCCACTTT. This encodes CASSQGHMDSPLHF.

The chain is built from TRBV5-1 and TRBJ1-2, with 10 bases identical to TRBD1. With 6 bases clipped from V and 6 bases from J, the junction kept 5 bases outside the gene matches. The CDR3 spans 13 residues. The V gene's germline CDR1 is SGHRS and CDR2 YFSETQ. DNA of the CDR3: TGCGCCAGCACGACAGGGGGCGTGAATGGCTACACCTTC. This encodes CASTTGGVNGYTF.

The chain carries TRBV5-4 and TRBJ1-1; TRBD1 aligns across 7 bases. The CDR3 contains 15 residues. The V gene's germline CDR1 is SGHNT and CDR2 YYREEE (reference sequence). V dropped 4 bases and J dropped 5; count of bases not matched to a gene: 11. The CDR3 reads CASSPWTGMQTEAFF. The CDR3 coding sequence is TGTGCCAGCAGCCCATGGACAGGAATGCAAACTGAAGCTTTCTTT.

This chain joins TRBV28 and TRBJ1-2; the D gene is possibly TRBD1 (6 bases). The length of the CDR3 is 14 residues. Looked up from germline, CDR1 is MDHEN and CDR2 is SYDVKM. Trimming stripped 6 bases from V and 4 bases from J, with 15 bases between. The CDR3 spells CASRPPGQLYGYTF. The CDR3 DNA reads as TGTGCCAGCAGGCCACCGGGACAACTCTATGGCTACACCTTC.

This clone was seen only a few times. The chain uses TRBV29-1 and TRBJ2-1, with 10 bases matching TRBD1. This CDR3 is 18 amino acids long. Germline V gives CDR1 SQVTM, CDR2 ANQGSEA. Unmatched junction bases numbered 14, after V lost 3 bases and J lost 3 bases. CDR3: CSVEPLRAGTGVYNEQFF. The DNA for the CDR3 is TGCAGCGTTGAGCCCCTCAGAGCCGGGACAGGGGTCTACAATGAGCAGTTCTTC.

The CDR3, as DNA: TGTGCCAGTATGAGGACAGGGACGGGCTCCTACGAGCAGTACTTC. Amino acids: CASMRTGTGSYEQYF. V usage is TRBV19 and J usage is TRBJ2-7; 8 bases fit TRBD1. CDR3 length: 15 residues. With 7 bases clipped from V and 0 bases from J, the junction kept 8 bases outside the gene matches. CDR1 and CDR2 from the germline V gene are LNHDA and SQIVND (reference sequence). Full variable domain (remainder filled in from reference TRBV19 and TRBJ2-7): DGGITQSPKYLFRKEGQNVTLSCEQNLNHDAMYWYRQDPGQGLRLIYYSQIVNDFQKGDIAEGYSVSREKKESFPLTVTSAQKNPTAFYLCASMRTGTGSYEQYFGPGTRLTVT.